The 5 T cell receptor beta chains below come from one sample, sequenced in a study of CD8 T cells in ankylosing spondylitis. TCRdb independently ran MiXCR on the 5' RACE reads; one entry per CDR3 protein. The sample has about 200,000 distinct CDR3 sequences; roughly 25% are singletons. The material sequenced was blood, either unsorted or a sorted T cell fraction (not recorded which). These receptors were obtained from a male donor with ankylosing spondylitis or in good health (not recorded which).

This clonotype has a handful of counts. The CDR3 region is CASCSVGQGYNEQFF. Here the CDR3 DNA reads TGCGCCAGCTGCTCTGTAGGACAGGGGTACAATGAGCAGTTCTTC. V is TRBV5-1 and J is TRBJ2-1, with TRBD1 identical over 9 bases. Germline V gene lookup returns CDR1 SGHRS and CDR2 YFSETQ. There are 15 residues in the CDR3. Trimming removed 7 bases from V and 4 bases from J; junction bases left unmatched: 9.

The chain links TRBV20-1 to TRBJ2-3, with 9 bases that match TRBD1. CDR1 DFQATT and CDR2 SNEGSKA come from the germline V gene (reference sequence). Losses at the gene ends were 8 bases for V and 3 bases for J; bases not matched to a gene: 12. The CDR3 runs to 15 residues. CDR3 sequence reads: CSTRPGQGLTDTQYF. CDR3 DNA sequence: TGCAGTACAAGACCGGGACAGGGACTTACAGATACGCAGTATTTT.

The gene calls are TRBV18 and TRBJ1-6, with TRBD1 as a possible D gene (6 bases). The CDR3 has 16 residues. Germline V CDR1 and CDR2: KGHSH, LQKENI. The germline V and J ends were trimmed by 4 bases and 6 bases, with 16 bases remaining between them. The CDR3 DNA follows: TGTGCCAGCTCACTTGGACAGTCACTCCTTAATTCACCCCTCCACTTT. Residues: CASSLGQSLLNSPLHF.

V and J are TRBV29-1 and TRBJ2-5; D gene uncertain. The CDR3 is made up of 12 amino acids. Germline V CDR1 and CDR2: SQVTM, ANQGSEA. Trimming stripped 6 bases from V and 5 bases from J, with 13 bases between. The CDR3 protein is CSVPGSWETQYF. CDR3 coding DNA: TGCAGCGTACCCGGATCCTGGGAGACCCAGTACTTC.

The chain employs TRBV29-1 and TRBJ2-7, with D unclear. CDR3 length: 16 residues. CDR1 is SQVTM and CDR2 is ANQGSEA in the germline V gene. V was shortened by 4 bases and J by 2 bases, with 21 bases between the two germline ends. The CDR3 is CSVVLRGFQETYEQYF. DNA of the CDR3: TGCAGCGTTGTTCTACGTGGTTTTCAGGAGACCTACGAGCAGTACTTC.